The 13 T cell receptor beta chains reported below all come from one sample, sequenced in a study of blood T cell repertoires in COVID-19. Repertoires were generated with immunoSEQ multiplex PCR, while TCRdb's copy carries only in-frame clones and drops some. The profile covers around 100,000 clones, with roughly 92% appearing a single time and 2.1% taken by the ten largest. Sequencing was done on a sample of peripheral blood. The receptors were sampled from a man in his forties or fifties with active COVID-19.

The chain uses TRBV11-3 and TRBJ1-2, with 10 bases identical to TRBD1. The CDR3 spans 16 residues. CDR1 is SGHNT and CDR2 is YENEEA in the germline V gene. J lost 4 bases, V lost 5 bases, and 10 bases had no gene match. In nucleotides, the CDR3 is TGTGCCAGCAGCCCCGAAGGGGGACAGGGGTCCTATGGCTACACCTTC. This sequence encodes CASSPEGGQGSYGYTF.

V is TRBV11-2 and J is TRBJ2-1; no definite D call. The V gene lost 8 bases and the J gene lost 5 bases, with 16 bases spanning the gap. This CDR3 has 14 residues. Per germline, CDR1 SGHAT and CDR2 FQNNGV. CDR3 nucleotide sequence: TGTGCCAGCCGAACCCCCAGGAACAACAATGAGCAGTTCTTC. It yields the protein CASRTPRNNNEQFF.

This chain connects TRBV6-5 to TRBJ2-7; the D is unclear. Germline CDR1 MNHEY, CDR2 SVGAGI. This CDR3 region has 11 residues. The ends were cut back, 8 bases at V and 3 bases at J, with 8 bases in the middle. The CDR3 DNA reads TGTGCCAGCTACGGCGGCTACGAGCAGTACGTC. It is translated as CASYGGYEQYV.

The chain is built from TRBV19 and TRBJ1-2; 10 bases fit TRBD1. Losses at the gene ends were 4 bases for V and 8 bases for J; bases not matched to a gene: 10. The germline gives CDR1 LNHDA, CDR2 SQIVND (reference sequence). The CDR3 contains 15 residues. CDR3 DNA: TGTGCCAGTAGTACAGCCGGGACAGGGGCGGGAGGCTACACCTTC. Translation gives CASSTAGTGAGGYTF.

This chain uses TRBV5-1 with TRBJ2-2; possible D gene TRBD2, 5 bases. V lost 2 bases and J 6 bases, leaving 17 bases between the germline ends. In germline, CDR1 is SGHRS, CDR2 YFSETQ. This CDR3 has 16 residues. This CDR3 is CASSFRGLKSAGELFF. DNA of the CDR3: TGCGCCAGCAGCTTTCGAGGGCTGAAGTCGGCCGGGGAGCTGTTTTTT.

The table lists this clone with a count of one. The genes are TRBV18 and TRBJ1-2; 12 positions match TRBD1. The length of the CDR3 is 15 residues. Germline V CDR1 and CDR2: KGHSH, LQKENI. J was trimmed by 7 bases and V by 2 bases; bases with no gene match: 5. CDR3 sequence (DNA): TGTGCCAGCTCACCATTGGGACAGGGGGCTCGTGGCTACACCTTC. The encoded protein is CASSPLGQGARGYTF.

This clone was picked up one time. The rearrangement links TRBV5-5 to TRBJ2-7; D is undetermined. This CDR3 is built from 13 residues. Germline V gene data show CDR1 as SGHKS and CDR2 as YYEKEE (reference sequence). V gave up 3 bases and J gave up 4 bases, with 11 bases separating them. CDR3 sequence reads: CASSSGVSYEQYV. The CDR3 DNA reads as TGTGCCAGCAGCTCGGGTGTATCTTACGAGCAGTACGTC.

The J gene is TRBJ1-5, the V gene TRBV2; weak D call: TRBD1 (5 bases). The CDR3 consists of 15 residues. V lost 4 bases and J lost 3, with 13 bases in between. In germline, CDR1 is SNHLY, CDR2 FYNNEI. CDR3 amino acids: CASSGRGEVNQPQHF. CDR3 DNA: TGTGCCAGCAGTGGGAGGGGAGAAGTCAATCAGCCCCAGCATTTT.

Here the CDR3 DNA reads TGTGCCATCAGTGAGTCGACTTGGGATACGCAGTATTTT. It encodes CAISESTWDTQYF. The chain combines TRBV10-3 with TRBJ2-3; D gene ambiguous. V lost 0 bases and J 6 bases, leaving 7 bases between the germline ends. This CDR3 spans 13 amino acids. The V gene's germline CDR1 is ENHRY and CDR2 SYGVKD.

V usage is TRBV11-3 and J usage is TRBJ2-2; D may be TRBD2 (7 bases). The germline gives CDR1 SGHNT, CDR2 YENEEA. CDR3 length: 17 residues. Trimming stripped 5 bases from V and 7 bases from J, with 23 bases between. The CDR3 here is CASSPGRGGGRIGELFF. In DNA, the CDR3 is TGTGCCAGCAGCCCAGGTCGGGGAGGGGGAAGAATCGGGGAGCTGTTTTTT.

The V call is TRBV12-3 or TRBV12-4, the J call TRBJ1-5; D possibly corresponds to TRBD1 (5 bases). The CDR3 sequence is 13 residues long. Between the trimmed V and J ends, which lost 2 bases and 7 bases, there was a span of 9 bases. CDR3 protein: CASSLSGRQPQHF. CDR3 DNA sequence: TGTGCCAGCAGTTTATCAGGGAGGCAGCCCCAGCATTTT.

This clone was recorded a few times. The chain links TRBV6-5 to TRBJ1-1; tentative D call: TRBD1 (6 bases). V lost 2 bases and J 4 bases, leaving 14 bases between the germline ends. The CDR3 loop spans 15 amino acids. Per the germline V gene, CDR1 is MNHEY and CDR2 is SVGAGI. This CDR3 reads CASSYLGGDSTEAFF. Here the CDR3 DNA reads TGTGCCAGCAGTTACCTAGGGGGGGATAGCACTGAAGCTTTCTTT.

This sequence joins TRBV19 and TRBJ2-2; perhaps TRBD1 as D (5 bases). Trimming stripped 7 bases from V and 0 bases from J, with 6 bases between. CDR3 length: 13 amino acids. The germline V gene has CDR1 LNHDA and CDR2 SQIVND (reference sequence). The CDR3 region is CASKGSNTGELFF. The CDR3 DNA reads TGTGCCAGTAAGGGGTCGAACACCGGGGAGCTGTTTTTT.